This is a list of T cell receptor beta chains from one sample in a study of cytotoxic CD8 clonotypes in ibrutinib-treated CLL. The repertoire was sequenced with immunoSEQ multiplex PCR; TCRdb's copy has only in-frame clones and lacks some. The sample includes hundreds of thousands of clones, 60% to 80% seen only once; the top ten take approximately 10%. Here the sequenced sample was PBMCs, taken after 12 months of ibrutinib treatment. The origin of the receptors is a human donor with chronic lymphocytic leukemia. Each CDR3 is given with its conserved first and last residue. Fields, in order: D gene, clone size, V gene, J gene, CDR3 protein, CDR3 DNA. A D gene is named only where the DNA matches it firmly. Expanded clones get a size class; other rows say once, few or many, or leave the size out.

d_gene: TRBD2
abundance: NA
v_gene: TRBV7-9
j_gene: TRBJ2-7
CDR3aa: CAGTSGHSYEQYF
CDR3nt: TGTGCCGGAACTAGCGGGCACAGCTACGAGCAGTACTTC

d_gene: TRBD1
abundance: NA
v_gene: TRBV5-1
j_gene: TRBJ1-1
CDR3aa: CASSPGGQQNTEAFF
CDR3nt: TGCGCCAGCAGTCCGGGGGGACAGCAGAACACTGAAGCTTTCTTT

d_gene: NA
abundance: once
v_gene: TRBV5-1
j_gene: TRBJ2-7
CDR3aa: CASSLLGEQYF
CDR3nt: TGCGCCAGCAGCTTGTTGGGCGAGCAGTACTTC

d_gene: NA
abundance: NA
v_gene: TRBV2
j_gene: TRBJ2-3
CDR3aa: CASSFTTDTQYF
CDR3nt: TGTGCCAGCAGTTTTACGACAGATACGCAGTATTTT

d_gene: NA
abundance: NA
v_gene: TRBV6-5
j_gene: TRBJ2-7
CDR3aa: CASSSSGEQYF
CDR3nt: TGTGCCAGCAGTTCCTCAGGCGAGCAGTACTTC

d_gene: NA
abundance: NA
v_gene: TRBV9
j_gene: TRBJ1-2
CDR3aa: CASSLDGSDYGYTF
CDR3nt: TGTGCCAGCAGCTTGGACGGTAGTGACTATGGCTACACCTTC

d_gene: TRBD1
abundance: NA
v_gene: TRBV11-3
j_gene: TRBJ2-5
CDR3aa: CASRFDSGQIRLKETQYF
CDR3nt: TGTGCCAGCAGATTCGACTCGGGACAGATCAGGCTTAAAGAGACCCAGTACTTC

d_gene: TRBD2
abundance: NA
v_gene: TRBV2
j_gene: TRBJ2-1
CDR3aa: CASTSLGLAGVDEQFF
CDR3nt: TGTGCCAGCACTTCCTTGGGACTAGCGGGGGTGGATGAGCAGTTCTTC

d_gene: NA
abundance: few
v_gene: TRBV18
j_gene: TRBJ1-5
CDR3aa: CASSRTEDQPQHF
CDR3nt: TGTGCCAGCTCACGAACAGAAGATCAGCCCCAGCATTTT

d_gene: NA
abundance: NA
v_gene: TRBV7-2
j_gene: TRBJ2-3
CDR3aa: CASSLADTQYF
CDR3nt: TGTGCCAGCAGCTTAGCCGATACGCAGTATTTT

d_gene: NA
abundance: NA
v_gene: TRBV7-2
j_gene: TRBJ2-6
CDR3aa: CASSLGTSGANVLTF
CDR3nt: TGTGCCAGCAGCTTAGGGACATCTGGGGCCAACGTCCTGACTTTC

d_gene: TRBD1
abundance: few
v_gene: TRBV7-9
j_gene: TRBJ2-2
CDR3aa: CASSYVRGQTGELFF
CDR3nt: TGTGCCAGCAGCTATGTAAGGGGGCAGACCGGGGAGCTGTTTTTT

d_gene: NA
abundance: few
v_gene: TRBV19
j_gene: TRBJ1-5
CDR3aa: CASNPGRRGYNQPQHF
CDR3nt: TGTGCCAGTAACCCGGGGCGGAGAGGGTACAATCAGCCCCAGCATTTT

d_gene: TRBD2
abundance: NA
v_gene: TRBV4-1
j_gene: TRBJ2-7
CDR3aa: CASSQLAGAPNYEQYF
CDR3nt: TGCGCCAGCAGCCAACTAGCGGGGGCTCCAAATTACGAGCAGTACTTC

d_gene: TRBD2
abundance: NA
v_gene: TRBV5-1
j_gene: TRBJ2-7
CDR3aa: CASSLASGRASAAYEQYF
CDR3nt: TGCGCCAGCAGCTTGGCTAGCGGGAGGGCCTCAGCCGCCTACGAGCAGTACTTC

d_gene: NA
abundance: NA
v_gene: TRBV5-1
j_gene: TRBJ2-5
CDR3aa: CASSFGGGMAETQYF
CDR3nt: TGCGCCAGCAGCTTTGGGGGAGGCATGGCGGAGACCCAGTACTTC

d_gene: NA
abundance: NA
v_gene: TRBV27
j_gene: TRBJ2-7
CDR3aa: CASSAPGISYEQYF
CDR3nt: TGTGCCAGCAGTGCCCCAGGGATCTCCTACGAGCAGTACTTC

d_gene: NA
abundance: NA
v_gene: TRBV18
j_gene: TRBJ1-1
CDR3aa: CASSGGENTEAFF
CDR3nt: TGTGCCAGCTCAGGAGGCGAGAACACTGAAGCTTTCTTT

d_gene: NA
abundance: NA
v_gene: TRBV10-3
j_gene: TRBJ2-3
CDR3aa: CAISESRTGGRTSGTKGQYF
CDR3nt: TGTGCCATCAGTGAGTCTCGGACAGGGGGCAGGACTAGCGGGACCAAGGGGCAGTATTTT

d_gene: NA
abundance: NA
v_gene: TRBV19
j_gene: TRBJ1-6
CDR3aa: CASSGAARSPLHF
CDR3nt: TGTGCCAGTTCCGGGGCCGCACGTTCACCCCTCCACTTT

d_gene: NA
abundance: NA
v_gene: TRBV4-1
j_gene: TRBJ1-1
CDR3aa: CASSQRPVLGTEAFF
CDR3nt: TGCGCCAGCAGCCAGAGGCCAGTATTAGGCACTGAAGCTTTCTTT

d_gene: NA
abundance: NA
v_gene: TRBV7-2
j_gene: TRBJ2-5
CDR3aa: CASSPYRRGETQYF
CDR3nt: TGTGCCAGCAGCCCCTATCGTCGCGGAGAGACCCAGTACTTC

d_gene: TRBD2
abundance: few
v_gene: TRBV10-2
j_gene: TRBJ2-7
CDR3aa: CASSETASGSYEQYF
CDR3nt: TGCGCCAGCAGTGAGACGGCTAGCGGTTCCTACGAGCAGTACTTC

d_gene: NA
abundance: NA
v_gene: TRBV7-2
j_gene: TRBJ2-1
CDR3aa: CASSPGWANEQFF
CDR3nt: TGTGCCAGCAGCCCTGGCTGGGCCAATGAGCAGTTCTTC

d_gene: NA
abundance: NA
v_gene: TRBV27
j_gene: TRBJ1-2
CDR3aa: CASSQVKDSTNYGYTF
CDR3nt: TGTGCCAGCAGTCAGGTAAAGGACAGTACTAACTATGGCTACACCTTC

d_gene: NA
abundance: NA
v_gene: TRBV7-9
j_gene: TRBJ1-4
CDR3aa: CASSLGGANEKLFF
CDR3nt: TGTGCCAGCAGCTTAGGGGGAGCTAATGAAAAACTGTTTTTT

d_gene: TRBD2
abundance: NA
v_gene: TRBV10-3
j_gene: TRBJ2-7
CDR3aa: CAISESAASGYEQYF
CDR3nt: TGTGCCATCAGTGAGTCAGCGGCTAGCGGCTACGAGCAGTACTTC

d_gene: NA
abundance: NA
v_gene: TRBV7-8
j_gene: TRBJ2-7
CDR3aa: CASTHGRVSRDYEQYF
CDR3nt: TGTGCCAGCACTCACGGCCGGGTGTCGAGGGACTACGAGCAGTACTTC

d_gene: NA
abundance: NA
v_gene: TRBV10-3
j_gene: TRBJ1-4
CDR3aa: CAISDTGREGEKLFF
CDR3nt: TGTGCCATCAGTGATACAGGGAGGGAAGGCGAAAAACTGTTTTTT

d_gene: TRBD1
abundance: NA
v_gene: TRBV7-9
j_gene: TRBJ2-7
CDR3aa: CASGTGPQQYF
CDR3nt: TGTGCCAGCGGGACAGGACCACAGCAGTACTTC

d_gene: NA
abundance: NA
v_gene: TRBV4-1
j_gene: TRBJ2-4
CDR3aa: CASSPQVATGYSAKNIQYF
CDR3nt: TGCGCCAGCAGCCCTCAGGTAGCGACTGGGTATTCGGCCAAAAACATTCAGTACTTC

d_gene: NA
abundance: once
v_gene: TRBV27
j_gene: TRBJ2-3
CDR3aa: CASKIQGPSTDTQYF
CDR3nt: TGTGCCAGCAAAATCCAGGGTCCTAGCACAGATACGCAGTATTTT

d_gene: NA
abundance: NA
v_gene: TRBV4-2
j_gene: TRBJ1-2
CDR3aa: CASSQDSRETYYGYTF
CDR3nt: TGTGCCAGCAGCCAAGATTCTAGGGAAACCTACTATGGCTACACCTTC

d_gene: NA
abundance: NA
v_gene: TRBV6-5
j_gene: TRBJ1-1
CDR3aa: CASSNPGLLSTEAFF
CDR3nt: TGTGCCAGCAGTAATCCGGGACTCTTGAGCACTGAAGCTTTCTTT

d_gene: NA
abundance: NA
v_gene: TRBV7-9
j_gene: TRBJ2-5
CDR3aa: CASSFFGGRRETQYF
CDR3nt: TGTGCCAGCAGCTTCTTTGGGGGGAGAAGGGAGACCCAGTACTTC

d_gene: NA
abundance: NA
v_gene: TRBV27
j_gene: TRBJ2-2
CDR3aa: CASSLSATGELFF
CDR3nt: TGTGCCAGCAGTTTATCGGCGACCGGGGAGCTGTTTTTT

d_gene: NA
abundance: few
v_gene: TRBV6-4
j_gene: TRBJ1-2
CDR3aa: CASSDQAHTF
CDR3nt: TGTGCCAGCAGTGACCAGGCCCACACCTTC

d_gene: NA
abundance: NA
v_gene: TRBV7-9
j_gene: TRBJ2-7
CDR3aa: CASSFGQEQYF
CDR3nt: TGTGCCAGCAGCTTCGGACAGGAGCAGTACTTC

d_gene: TRBD1
abundance: NA
v_gene: TRBV12-5
j_gene: TRBJ1-2
CDR3aa: CASGTGQDHF
CDR3nt: TGTGCTAGTGGCACAGGACAGGACCACTTC

d_gene: TRBD1
abundance: NA
v_gene: TRBV6-5
j_gene: TRBJ2-5
CDR3aa: CASRRGTGGSQYF
CDR3nt: TGTGCCAGCAGGCGTGGGACAGGGGGTTCCCAGTACTTC

d_gene: NA
abundance: NA
v_gene: TRBV6-1
j_gene: TRBJ1-1
CDR3aa: CASSEVGRGGTEAFF
CDR3nt: TGTGCCAGCAGTGAGGTTGGGAGGGGTGGGACTGAAGCTTTCTTT

d_gene: TRBD1
abundance: NA
v_gene: TRBV5-4
j_gene: TRBJ2-7
CDR3aa: CASSRSGGYGPVDEQYF
CDR3nt: TGTGCCAGCAGCCGATCAGGGGGCTACGGCCCCGTTGACGAGCAGTACTTC

d_gene: NA
abundance: few
v_gene: TRBV28
j_gene: TRBJ2-7
CDR3aa: CASSSSREQYF
CDR3nt: TGTGCCAGCAGCTCGTCCCGGGAGCAGTACTTC

d_gene: NA
abundance: NA
v_gene: TRBV10-3
j_gene: TRBJ1-6
CDR3aa: CAISEGALYNSPLHF
CDR3nt: TGTGCCATCAGTGAGGGGGCACTCTATAATTCACCCCTCCACTTT

d_gene: NA
abundance: few
v_gene: TRBV27
j_gene: TRBJ2-1
CDR3aa: CASALNSYNEQFF
CDR3nt: TGTGCCAGCGCCCTTAACTCCTACAATGAGCAGTTCTTC

d_gene: TRBD2
abundance: NA
v_gene: TRBV11-3
j_gene: TRBJ2-7
CDR3aa: CASSSAGDYEQYF
CDR3nt: TGTGCCAGCAGCTCAGCGGGAGACTACGAGCAGTACTTC

d_gene: NA
abundance: NA
v_gene: TRBV2
j_gene: TRBJ1-1
CDR3aa: CASSVGPMNTEAFF
CDR3nt: TGTGCCAGCAGTGTCGGGCCGATGAACACTGAAGCTTTCTTT

d_gene: TRBD2
abundance: NA
v_gene: TRBV19
j_gene: TRBJ2-1
CDR3aa: CASSIVRGAEQFF
CDR3nt: TGTGCCAGTAGTATAGTGCGGGGGGCGGAGCAGTTCTTC

d_gene: NA
abundance: NA
v_gene: TRBV5-1
j_gene: TRBJ2-5
CDR3aa: CASSLAGRALGETQYF
CDR3nt: TGCGCCAGCAGCTTGGCCGGAAGGGCATTGGGAGAGACCCAGTACTTC